Listed below are T cell receptor beta chains from one sample, sequenced in a study of shared clonotypes between healthy human individuals. Profiling relied on immunoSEQ multiplex PCR, and the TCRdb table lists in-frame clones only, not all of them. The top ten clones hold 0.3% of a sample with some 580,000 clones, 98% of them seen once. The specimen sequenced was naive CD8+ T cells sorted from blood. The receptors were gathered from a man aged 30 to 45 in good health. The CDR3 runs from the conserved cysteine through the conserved F or W. A D gene is named only where the DNA matches it firmly. Clone size is stated in some rows and not others, as once, few, many or a class when expanded.

V gene	clone size	D gene	CDR3 length	J gene	CDR3 protein	CDR3 DNA
TRBV2	.	.	12	TRBJ1-5	CASSELNQPQHF	TGTGCCAGCAGTGAACTCAATCAGCCCCAGCATTTT
TRBV5-1	.	.	21	TRBJ2-5	CASSLATGPSTLTGVEETQYF	TGCGCCAGCAGCTTGGCTACAGGTCCATCTACCCTAACTGGGGTAGAAGAGACCCAGTACTTC
TRBV27	.	TRBD1	17	TRBJ1-5	CASSPGDPDRVNQPQHF	TGTGCCAGCAGTCCGGGGGACCCGGACAGGGTTAATCAGCCCCAGCATTTT
TRBV14	.	.	14	TRBJ2-7	CASSQDALAGEQYF	TGTGCCAGCAGCCAAGATGCCCTAGCCGGGGAGCAGTACTTC
TRBV7-9	.	TRBD2	18	TRBJ2-1	CASSLDWLAGGQYNEQFF	TGTGCCAGCAGCTTAGATTGGCTAGCGGGAGGACAGTACAATGAGCAGTTCTTC
TRBV27	.	.	16	TRBJ2-3	CASSLGGRENTDTQYF	TGTGCCAGCAGTTTAGGCGGCCGAGAGAACACAGATACGCAGTATTTT
TRBV9	.	.	12	TRBJ2-3	CASSGITDTQYF	TGTGCCAGCAGCGGAATCACAGATACGCAGTATTTT
TRBV4-3	.	.	17	TRBJ2-3	CASSPSFGEMRTDTQYF	TGCGCCAGCAGCCCCTCCTTCGGGGAGATGCGCACAGATACGCAGTATTTT
TRBV10-3	.	.	15	TRBJ2-5	CATSQGFRGQETQYF	TGTGCCACTAGCCAAGGGTTTCGCGGCCAAGAGACCCAGTACTTC
TRBV28	.	.	16	TRBJ2-3	CASSPPILEGTDTQYF	TGTGCCAGCAGTCCGCCTATCCTAGAAGGCACAGATACGCAGTATTTT
TRBV11-2	.	.	14	TRBJ1-3	CASSDTGSGNTIYF	TGTGCCAGCAGCGACACAGGGTCCGGAAACACCATATATTTT
TRBV7-9	.	.	13	TRBJ2-5	CASSIQGSETQYF	TGTGCCAGCAGCATACAGGGTTCGGAGACCCAGTACTTC
TRBV6-5	.	.	11	TRBJ2-5	CASSYLETQYF	TGTGCCAGCAGTTACCTGGAGACCCAGTACTTC
TRBV7-9	.	.	11	TRBJ2-7	CASSPNYEQYF	TGTGCCAGCAGCCCGAACTACGAGCAGTACTTC
TRBV6-6	.	.	15	TRBJ2-2	CASRPGLENTGELFF	TGTGCCAGCAGACCGGGACTGGAAAACACCGGGGAGCTGTTTTTT
TRBV13	.	TRBD2	20	TRBJ2-7	CASSPQDRVETSGKSYEQYF	TGTGCCAGCAGCCCACAGGACAGGGTGGAGACTAGCGGGAAGTCCTACGAGCAGTACTTC
TRBV9	.	.	14	TRBJ2-1	CASSVGGLYNEQFF	TGTGCCAGCAGCGTAGGAGGACTTTACAATGAGCAGTTCTTC
TRBV5-1	.	.	15	TRBJ1-1	CASRNGEVQDTEAFF	TGCGCCAGCAGGAATGGGGAGGTCCAAGACACTGAAGCTTTCTTT
TRBV10-2	once	.	11	TRBJ2-1	CASRGANEQFF	TGCGCCAGCAGGGGGGCCAATGAGCAGTTCTTC
TRBV11-2	.	TRBD2	16	TRBJ2-7	CASSFKLGLAGDEQYF	TGTGCCAGCAGCTTTAAGTTGGGACTAGCGGGAGACGAGCAGTACTTC
TRBV7-9	.	.	14	TRBJ2-7	CASSLPLKSYEQYF	TGTGCCAGCAGCTTACCTTTGAAATCCTACGAGCAGTACTTC
TRBV30	.	.	14	TRBJ2-3	CAWTLGASTDTQYF	TGTGCCTGGACACTGGGAGCAAGCACAGATACGCAGTATTTT
TRBV7-9	.	.	16	TRBJ2-3	CASSFYVLGFTDTQYF	TGTGCCAGCAGCTTTTATGTCTTAGGATTCACAGATACGCAGTATTTT
TRBV27	.	.	14	TRBJ2-1	CASSFGRTYNEQFF	TGTGCCAGCAGTTTCGGCAGGACCTACAATGAGCAGTTCTTC
TRBV5-4	.	.	15	TRBJ2-5	CASSPRLGDQETQYF	TGTGCCAGCAGCCCCCGTTTGGGGGACCAAGAGACCCAGTACTTC
TRBV27	.	TRBD2	14	TRBJ2-5	CASSTSGSGETQYF	TGTGCCAGCTCGACTAGCGGGAGTGGGGAGACCCAGTACTTC
TRBV10-3	.	TRBD2	18	TRBJ2-3	CAISATSGRALGTDTQYF	TGTGCCATCAGTGCGACTAGCGGGAGGGCCTTAGGCACAGATACGCAGTATTTT
TRBV6-1	.	.	13	TRBJ2-5	CASSEEWWETQYF	TGTGCCAGCAGCGAAGAATGGTGGGAGACCCAGTACTTC
TRBV5-1	.	.	15	TRBJ1-1	CASSLEVQVSTEAFF	TGCGCCAGCAGCTTGGAGGTACAGGTGTCCACTGAAGCTTTCTTT
TRBV19	.	.	11	TRBJ2-1	CASSMGGEQFF	TGTGCCAGTAGTATGGGGGGTGAGCAGTTCTTC
TRBV7-9	.	.	17	TRBJ2-7	CASSQLAHTGNFYEQYF	TGTGCCAGCAGCCAATTAGCCCACACGGGAAACTTCTACGAGCAGTACTTC
TRBV2	.	TRBD1	18	TRBJ2-1	CASSEALLDRGLNNEQFF	TGTGCCAGCAGTGAAGCGCTCCTCGACAGGGGGCTCAACAATGAGCAGTTCTTC
TRBV6-1	.	.	13	TRBJ1-2	CASSDEGVYGYTF	TGTGCCAGCAGTGATGAGGGCGTCTATGGCTACACCTTC
TRBV5-1	.	.	14	TRBJ2-7	CASSLVGDSYEQYF	TGCGCCAGCAGCTTGGTAGGGGATTCCTACGAGCAGTACTTC
TRBV5-1	.	TRBD1	16	TRBJ1-1	CASSSPTGEQNTEAFF	TGCGCCAGCAGCTCGCCAACAGGGGAGCAGAACACTGAAGCTTTCTTT
TRBV18	.	TRBD2	16	TRBJ2-1	CASSPRGSGRGTEQFF	TGTGCCAGCTCACCACGGGGTAGCGGGAGGGGCACTGAGCAGTTCTTC
TRBV15	.	.	15	TRBJ1-5	CATRMQKNSNQPQHF	TGTGCCACCAGGATGCAGAAAAATAGCAATCAGCCCCAGCATTTT
TRBV6-1	.	TRBD1	15	TRBJ1-5	CASSTKSRQGKPQHF	TGTGCCAGCAGTACGAAATCCAGACAGGGAAAGCCCCAGCATTTT
TRBV4-1	.	TRBD2	16	TRBJ2-2	CASSQVLAGYTGELFF	TGCGCCAGCAGCCAAGTCCTAGCGGGATACACCGGGGAGCTGTTTTTT
TRBV28	.	.	14	TRBJ2-1	CASSLQESYNEQFF	TGTGCCAGCAGTTTACAAGAGTCCTACAATGAGCAGTTCTTC
TRBV14	.	TRBD2	17	TRBJ2-7	CASSPHPGTSGRGEQYF	TGTGCCAGCAGCCCTCACCCCGGGACTAGCGGGAGAGGCGAGCAGTACTTC
TRBV4-3	.	.	13	TRBJ2-2	CASSQDWSGELFF	TGCGCCAGCAGCCAAGACTGGTCCGGGGAGCTGTTTTTT
TRBV9	.	TRBD1	14	TRBJ2-3	CASSYGQDGDTQYF	TGTGCCAGCAGCTATGGACAGGACGGTGATACGCAGTATTTT
TRBV6-1	.	.	16	TRBJ2-7	CASSATRAPNTYEQYF	TGTGCCAGCAGTGCAACCCGGGCCCCAAATACATACGAGCAGTACTTC
TRBV29-1	.	.	14	TRBJ1-3	CSAQAAGGENTIYF	TGCAGCGCCCAAGCGGCGGGGGGTGAAAACACCATATATTTT
TRBV4-2	.	.	16	TRBJ2-1	CASSQASPTPYNEQFF	TGTGCCAGCAGCCAAGCCTCTCCTACACCCTACAATGAGCAGTTCTTC
TRBV18	.	TRBD2	18	TRBJ2-1	CASSPPGTSGRTDNEQFF	TGTGCCAGCTCACCACCGGGGACTAGCGGGAGGACCGACAATGAGCAGTTCTTC
TRBV7-6	.	.	12	TRBJ1-1	CASSQLNTEAFF	TGTGCCAGCAGCCAATTAAACACTGAAGCTTTCTTT